This entry lists 26 T cell receptor beta chains sequenced from one sample in a study of cytomegalovirus exposure and HLA in healthy donors. Clones were read by immunoSEQ multiplex PCR, and TCRdb kept only the in-frame ones, dropping some. The data contain a few hundred thousand clones, approximately 90% of them seen just once; the ten biggest clones take up around 1.1%. Sequenced: PBMCs. These receptors were taken from a woman under 30 in good health and CMV-seronegative.

The chain combines TRBV5-1 with TRBJ1-2, with unresolved D. The V end lost 0 bases, the J end lost 2 bases, and 8 bases lay between the germline ends. This CDR3 region has 14 residues. CDR1 is SGHRS and CDR2 is YFSETQ in the germline V gene. The CDR3 DNA reads TGCGCCAGCAGCTTGGATACAGCCAACTATGGCTACACCTTC. Translating it yields CASSLDTANYGYTF.

The chain has TRBV2 and TRBJ2-5; TRBD2 agrees at 10 bases. The V segment lost 8 bases and the J segment 2 bases; nucleotides outside the gene matches: 5. Germline V gene sequence: CDR1 SNHLY, CDR2 FYNNEI. The CDR3 loop spans 14 amino acids. The CDR3 region has the DNA TGTGCCAGCCTAGGGACTAGCGATCAAGAGACCCAGTACTTC. The encoded protein is CASLGTSDQETQYF.

The chain couples TRBV2 to TRBJ1-3, with D unclear. Trimming cost V 6 bases and J 3 bases, with 9 bases left between them. Germline values: CDR1 SNHLY, CDR2 FYNNEI. This CDR3 comprises 13 residues. CDR3 residues: CASRIQIGNTIYF. The CDR3 region has the DNA TGTGCCAGCAGAATCCAGATTGGAAACACCATATATTTT.

CDR3 loop: CASSLAGRGNEKLFF. The CDR3 DNA follows: TGCGCCAGCAGCTTGGCCGGGCGGGGGAATGAAAAACTGTTTTTT. The chain has TRBV5-1 and TRBJ1-4, with D maybe TRBD1 (5 bases). Germline CDR1 is SGHRS and CDR2 is YFSETQ. The CDR3 length is 15 residues. With 0 bases removed from V and 5 bases from J, the gap between germline ends came to 11 bases.

The CDR3 region has the DNA TGCGCCAGCAGTGATGTGGGGGCTGTACTCTACGAGCAGTACTTC. As protein: CASSDVGAVLYEQYF. This chain uses TRBV10-1 with TRBJ2-7, with a possible D match to TRBD1 (6 bases). Trimming took off 3 bases at V and 3 bases at J, with 15 bases between the two ends. CDR3 length equals 15 residues. Germline V CDR1 and CDR2: WNHNN, SYGVQD (reference sequence).

The gene calls are TRBV30 and TRBJ1-2; D uncertain. Germline CDR1 GTSNPN, CDR2 SVGIG (reference sequence). The V and J ends lost 0 bases and 7 bases respectively, with 15 bases between them. The CDR3 covers 14 residues. CDR3: CAWSVHGVGGGYTF. In DNA, the CDR3 is TGTGCCTGGAGTGTACATGGGGTAGGAGGTGGCTACACCTTC.

The J gene is TRBJ2-2, the V gene TRBV2, with D possibly TRBD1 on 5 matching bases. Germline loops: CDR1 SNHLY, CDR2 FYNNEI. V lost 8 bases to trimming and J lost 3 bases, with 16 bases between them. The CDR3 length is 15 residues. CDR3 protein: CASEFDTGHTGELFF. The CDR3 bases are TGTGCCAGCGAATTTGACACAGGCCACACCGGGGAGCTGTTTTTT.

The chain carries TRBV7-6 and TRBJ1-1; tentative D call: TRBD1 (6 bases). The germline V gene has CDR1 SGHVS and CDR2 FNYEAQ. This CDR3 has 14 amino acids. V lost 1 base to trimming and J lost 4 bases, with 10 bases between them. The DNA of the CDR3 is TGTGCCAGCAGCTTAGAAGGGGGGGGCACTGAAGCTTTCTTT. The encoded protein is CASSLEGGGTEAFF.

This clone was detected a few times. The chain uses TRBV2 and TRBJ1-6; 8 nucleotides line up with TRBD1. This CDR3 is built from 14 residues. Losses at the gene ends were 6 bases for V and 8 bases for J; bases not matched to a gene: 6. Germline V gene data show CDR1 as SNHLY and CDR2 as FYNNEI. Here the CDR3 reads CASSQGATYSPLHF. CDR3 coding DNA: TGTGCCAGCAGCCAGGGGGCGACTTATTCACCCCTCCACTTT.

The gene calls are TRBV4-1 and TRBJ2-7; 11 bases are shared with TRBD2. From germline, CDR1 is MGHRA and CDR2 YSYEKL. CDR3 length: 18 residues. Trimming took 0 bases from V and 5 from J; bases not matched to a gene: 12. CDR3: CASSQDPLAGGPLHEQYF. The CDR3, as DNA: TGCGCCAGCAGCCAAGATCCCCTAGCGGGAGGCCCCTTACACGAGCAGTACTTC.

The sample holds one count of this clone. The CDR3 DNA reads TGTGCCAGCAGCGCGACTAGCGGGAGCTCCTACGAGCAGTACTTC. This translates into CASSATSGSSYEQYF. This chain uses TRBV2 with TRBJ2-7; 12 bases map to TRBD2. The CDR3 spans 15 residues. Germline values: CDR1 SNHLY, CDR2 FYNNEI. V shed 6 bases, J shed 0 bases, and the junction held 3 bases outside the gene matches.

The chain has TRBV5-1 and TRBJ1-5, with TRBD1 matching 8 bases. Looked up from germline, CDR1 is SGHRS and CDR2 is YFSETQ. The CDR3 runs 13 residues. Losses at the gene ends were 6 bases for V and 6 bases for J; bases not matched to a gene: 5. DNA of the CDR3: TGCGCCAGCACCGAAGGACAGGGTCAGCCCCAGCATTTT. It specifies CASTEGQGQPQHF.

The CDR3 region has the DNA TGCGCCAGCAGGATACAGGGAGACACCGGGGAGCTGTTTTTT. Amino acid sequence: CASRIQGDTGELFF. V is TRBV5-1 and J is TRBJ2-2; D possibly corresponds to TRBD1 (6 bases). CDR3 length equals 14 residues. Germline CDR1 and CDR2: SGHRS and YFSETQ. V was pared by 5 bases and J by 3 bases, with 11 bases between.

The chain combines TRBV18 with TRBJ2-5, with a weak D call TRBD1 (6 bases). Trimming pared 3 bases from V and 5 bases from J, leaving 16 bases between. The CDR3 loop spans 15 amino acids. Germline loops: CDR1 KGHSH, CDR2 LQKENI. The CDR3 region has the DNA TGTGCCAGCTCACCCACGGACAGCGGATTGGAGACCCAGTACTTC. Residues: CASSPTDSGLETQYF.

The rearrangement links TRBV21-1 to TRBJ2-7; the table calls TRBD1, which could not be checked here. TRBV21-1 is an annotated pseudogene. This CDR3 region has 14 residues. CDR3 bases: TGTGCCAGCACTAGAGACAGGGACCCCTACGAGCAGTACTTC. Its protein product is CASTRDRDPYEQYF.

This clone appeared a single time. The CDR3 is CASSPGPWQGYEQYF. The CDR3, as DNA: TGTGCCAGTAGCCCAGGGCCCTGGCAGGGTTACGAGCAGTACTTC. The gene calls are TRBV19 and TRBJ2-7; D might be TRBD1 (5 bases). Germline CDR1 LNHDA, CDR2 SQIVND (reference sequence). The CDR3 contains 15 residues. V was trimmed by 6 bases and J by 4 bases, leaving 19 bases between them.

This clone was observed a single time. The V gene is TRBV6-5, the J gene TRBJ1-2; tentative D call: TRBD1 (6 bases). Germline values: CDR1 MNHEY, CDR2 SVGAGI. The V gene lost 6 bases and the J gene lost 2 bases, with 10 bases spanning the gap. The CDR3 is made up of 13 amino acids. The CDR3 region has the DNA TGTGCCAGCAGAGCTACAGGGAACTATGGCTACACCTTC. This translates into CASRATGNYGYTF.

The sample holds one count of this clone. The chain recombines TRBV5-1 with TRBJ2-3; D possibly corresponds to TRBD1 (5 bases). The V gene lost 3 bases and the J gene lost 0 bases, with 8 bases spanning the gap. The germline gives CDR1 SGHRS, CDR2 YFSETQ. This CDR3 is 14 amino acids long. This CDR3 is CASSSGHSTDTQYF. CDR3 coding DNA: TGCGCCAGCAGCTCCGGACACAGCACAGATACGCAGTATTTT.

The table lists this clone with a few counts. This chain joins TRBV6-6 and TRBJ1-2, with TRBD1 identical over 7 bases. Germline loops: CDR1 MNHNY, CDR2 SVGAGI (reference sequence). The CDR3 spans 13 residues. The V and J ends lost 4 bases and 4 bases, in that order; junction bases with no gene match: 3. CDR3 in DNA: TGTGCCAGCAGTTCGGACAGGACCTATGGCTACACCTTC. Translation: CASSSDRTYGYTF.

The V and J genes are TRBV7-2 and TRBJ1-5, with D tentatively TRBD1 (5 bases). CDR3 size: 15 residues. The V and J ends lost 1 base and 6 bases respectively, with 13 bases between them. The germline V gene has CDR1 SGHTA and CDR2 FQGNSA. The CDR3 sequence: CASSLGAGSGQPQHF. DNA of the CDR3: TGTGCCAGCAGCTTAGGCGCAGGGTCCGGTCAGCCCCAGCATTTT.

V usage is TRBV6-5 and J usage is TRBJ1-2; D may be TRBD1 (6 bases). Trimming stripped 4 bases from V and 7 bases from J, with 16 bases between. Germline CDR1 MNHEY, CDR2 SVGAGI. The CDR3 covers 14 residues. The chain's CDR3 is CASSSPGDHGGYTF. The DNA for the CDR3 is TGTGCCAGCAGTTCCCCAGGGGATCATGGTGGCTACACCTTC.

The J gene is TRBJ2-4, the V gene TRBV5-1, with TRBD2 identical over 9 bases. Trimming took 5 bases from V and 3 from J; bases not matched to a gene: 12. This CDR3 is 17 amino acids long. Germline CDR1 reads SGHRS; CDR2 reads YFSETQ. The CDR3 DNA is TGCGCCAGCAGTTCGGTCGGCGGGAGGGACGTCAAAAACATTCAGTACTTC. This translates into CASSSVGGRDVKNIQYF.

V usage is TRBV28 and J usage is TRBJ1-1; possible D gene TRBD1, 6 bases. The CDR3 loop spans 13 amino acids. The V and J ends lost 6 bases and 10 bases respectively, with 18 bases between them. Germline CDR1 MDHEN, CDR2 SYDVKM. The CDR3 here is CASSLGQYNGAFF. In DNA, the CDR3 is TGTGCCAGCAGCCTCGGACAGTACAACGGAGCTTTCTTT.

This clone is a singleton in its sample. This chain uses TRBV20-1 with TRBJ2-3, with 8 nucleotides matching TRBD2. This CDR3 contains 11 residues. Trimming cost V 6 bases and J 11 bases; bases outside gene matches: 7. The germline V gene encodes CDR1 DFQATT and CDR2 SNEGSKA (reference sequence). The CDR3 is CSALAGTRQYF. The CDR3, as DNA: TGCAGTGCCTTAGCCGGGACTAGGCAGTATTTT.

The chain has TRBV27 and TRBJ2-1, with D maybe TRBD2 (6 bases). Trimming shortened V by 4 bases and J by 4 bases, and 17 bases separated the two germline ends. The germline CDR1 and CDR2 sequences are MNHEY and SMNVEV (reference sequence). The CDR3 has 16 residues. DNA of the CDR3: TGTGCCAGCAGTTCCCATCTAGCGACCGATTACAATGAGCAGTTCTTC. Its translation is CASSSHLATDYNEQFF.

This chain joins TRBV27 and TRBJ2-1; 8 bases are a match to TRBD2. Germline V gene data show CDR1 as MNHEY and CDR2 as SMNVEV (reference sequence). The junction had 3 bases not matched to a gene; V was cut back by 4 bases and J by 13 bases. This CDR3 has 11 amino acids. CDR3 nucleotides: TGTGCCAGCAGTTCAGCGGGAGACCAGTTCTTC. Translation: CASSSAGDQFF.